A single sample is the source of the 16 T cell receptor beta chains below, sequenced in a study of blood T cell repertoires in COVID-19. The table came from immunoSEQ multiplex PCR; TCRdb's copy has only in-frame clones and leaves some out. This table holds 110,000 to 150,000 clones, around 80% found once. Material for sequencing was peripheral blood. Receptors were obtained from a woman aged 45-59 years with acute or convalescent COVID-19.

This chain joins TRBV24-1 and TRBJ2-1; 7 bases are a match to TRBD1. Trimming cost V 5 bases and J 1 base; bases outside gene matches: 4. Germline V CDR1 and CDR2: KGHDR, SFDVKD. The CDR3 is made up of 15 amino acids. In DNA form, the CDR3 reads TGTGCCACCAGTGTAGACAGGGCGTCCTACAATGAGCAGTTCTTC. Residues: CATSVDRASYNEQFF.

This chain connects TRBV11-3 to TRBJ2-5, with D perhaps TRBD1 (5 bases). Germline loops: CDR1 SGHNT, CDR2 YENEEA. The ends were cut back, 5 bases at V and 4 bases at J, with 11 bases in the middle. This CDR3 contains 13 residues. CDR3 region: CASSPTGPETQYF. The CDR3 DNA reads as TGTGCCAGCAGCCCCACAGGCCCAGAGACCCAGTACTTC.

The chain is built from TRBV10-2 and TRBJ2-4; perhaps TRBD1 as D (7 bases). Germline CDR1 is WSHSY and CDR2 is SAAADI. The CDR3 contains 14 residues. Trimming cost V 6 bases and J 7 bases, with 16 bases left between them. In DNA form, the CDR3 reads TGCGCCAGCAGGGGAGGACAGGTGGGGAACATTCAGTACTTC. Its protein product is CASRGGQVGNIQYF.

The chain uses TRBV24-1 and TRBJ2-3; 9 bases agree with TRBD1. V lost 3 bases and J lost 1; bases outside the gene matches: 4. From germline, CDR1 is KGHDR and CDR2 SFDVKD. The CDR3 sequence is 16 residues long. Written as DNA, the CDR3 is TGTGCCACCAGTGATCGACAGGGGGAGGGCACAGATACGCAGTATTTT. Translated: CATSDRQGEGTDTQYF.

In the case of this clone: The sample has other DNA sequences that encode this CDR3 too. The chain carries TRBV27 and TRBJ1-6; 7 bases map to TRBD1. The length of the CDR3 is 13 residues. V shed 6 bases and J 7 bases; nucleotides not matched to a gene: 3. Germline assignment: CDR1 MNHEY and CDR2 SMNVEV (reference sequence). Here the CDR3 reads CASSRDRNSPLHF. CDR3 bases: TGTGCCAGCAGCCGGGACAGAAATTCACCCCTCCACTTT.

This chain links TRBV7-8 with TRBJ1-5; TRBD1 matches 8 bases. Looked up from germline, CDR1 is SGHVS and CDR2 is FQNEAQ. This CDR3 spans 15 amino acids. V was pared by 0 bases and J by 7 bases, with 5 bases of the junction left unmatched. DNA of the CDR3: TGTGCCAGCAGCTTAGCGGACAGGGAGGAACAGCCCCAGCATTTT. Translating it yields CASSLADREEQPQHF.

The chain uses TRBV11-2 and TRBJ1-5, with TRBD1 matching 8 bases. J gave up 3 bases and V 1 base, and 2 bases lay outside the gene matches. There are 15 residues in the CDR3. In germline, CDR1 is SGHAT, CDR2 FQNNGV. Written as DNA, the CDR3 is TGTGCCAGCAGCTTAGGGGACAGGTTCAATCAGCCCCAGCATTTT. It codes for CASSLGDRFNQPQHF.

The chain employs TRBV7-6 and TRBJ2-1; tentatively, D is TRBD1 (6 bases). Trimming stripped 1 base from V and 3 bases from J, with 10 bases between. Germline CDR1 reads SGHVS; CDR2 reads FNYEAQ. This CDR3 comprises 15 residues. CDR3 loop: CASSLEQGSYNEQFF. CDR3 coding DNA: TGTGCCAGCAGCTTAGAACAGGGTAGCTACAATGAGCAGTTCTTC.

The V gene is TRBV5-4, the J gene TRBJ2-5, with 7 bases identical to TRBD2. Losses at the gene ends were 4 bases for V and 5 bases for J; bases not matched to a gene: 8. The CDR3 loop spans 14 amino acids. Germline values: CDR1 SGHNT, CDR2 YYREEE (reference sequence). CDR3 amino acids: CASSGGGLIETQYF. As DNA, the CDR3 is TGTGCCAGCAGCGGGGGGGGACTCATCGAGACCCAGTACTTC.

This chain joins TRBV28 and TRBJ1-2; D is possibly TRBD1 (5 bases). V was cut by 7 bases and J by 8 bases, with 14 bases left in between. Germline-derived CDR1 and CDR2 are MDHEN and SYDVKM. The CDR3 is made up of 12 amino acids. The CDR3 spells CASKWGLGGYTF. DNA of the CDR3: TGTGCCAGCAAGTGGGGCCTGGGGGGCTACACCTTC.

The rearrangement links TRBV18 to TRBJ1-4; TRBD1 agrees at 8 bases. CDR1 and CDR2 from the germline V gene are KGHSH and LQKENI. The trim removed 2 bases at V and 6 bases at J, leaving 8 bases unmatched. CDR3 size: 16 residues. The CDR3 DNA is TGTGCCAGCTCACCAATCACGTCAGGGGGCGATGAAAAACTGTTTTTT. It encodes CASSPITSGGDEKLFF.

The gene calls are TRBV3-1 (or the pseudogene TRBV3-2) and TRBJ1-6; tentatively, D is TRBD1 (5 bases). The V gene's germline CDR1 is LGHDT and CDR2 YNNKEL (reference sequence). V lost 7 bases and J 6 bases, leaving 10 bases between the germline ends. The CDR3 runs to 13 residues. The CDR3 bases are TGTGCCAGCACCCGGCAGGGTAATTCACCCCTCCACTTT. Its translation is CASTRQGNSPLHF.

There are a few counts of this clone. This chain connects TRBV5-4 to TRBJ2-1, with D unclear. The CDR3 contains 14 residues. The V gene lost 0 bases and the J gene lost 5 bases, with 9 bases spanning the gap. Germline CDR1 SGHNT, CDR2 YYREEE (reference sequence). The CDR3 DNA sequence: TGTGCCAGCAGCTTGGATTCCGTTAACAATGAGCAGTTCTTC. This sequence encodes CASSLDSVNNEQFF.

This clone was seen once. The chain combines TRBV6-2 or TRBV6-3 with TRBJ2-7; TRBD2 agrees at 7 bases. CDR3 length: 17 residues. Germline trimming cut 2 bases from V and 5 bases from J; bases unmatched to any gene: 15. CDR1 MNHEY and CDR2 SVGEGT come from the germline V gene. The CDR3 spells CASSYVWAGAGRDEQYF. DNA for the CDR3: TGTGCCAGCAGTTACGTCTGGGCGGGAGCCGGTCGGGACGAGCAGTACTTC.

V gene TRBV4-1 combines with J gene TRBJ2-1; 7 bases are a match to TRBD1. Germline V gene lookup returns CDR1 MGHRA and CDR2 YSYEKL. This CDR3 contains 18 residues. The V segment lost 0 bases and the J segment 7 bases; nucleotides outside the gene matches: 15. For the CDR3, the DNA is TGCGCCAGCAGCCAAGAAATCATTAGGCAGGGGGTTGATAATGAGCAGTTCTTC. Translated: CASSQEIIRQGVDNEQFF.

The chain links TRBV6-2 or TRBV6-3 to TRBJ1-6; D is uncertain. The germline gives CDR1 MNHEY, CDR2 SVGEGT. V lost 8 bases and J lost 0, with 8 bases in between. This CDR3 is 14 amino acids long. As DNA, the CDR3 is TGTGCCAGCGGCCTGAGCTCCTATAATTCACCCCTCCACTTT. As protein: CASGLSSYNSPLHF.